The rows below give T cell receptor beta chains drawn from one sample of a study of blood T cell repertoires in COVID-19. The repertoire was sequenced with immunoSEQ multiplex PCR; TCRdb's copy has only in-frame clones and lacks some. The sample shows 250,000 or so clones, around 93% of them seen only once. The sample comprised PBMCs or T cells enriched from blood (not recorded which). These receptors originate from a man between 35 and 55 years old who had been exposed to COVID-19. CDR3s leave out the opening cysteine and the closing phenylalanine or tryptophan.

cdr3_aa: ASSQERGGGYEQY
v_call: TRBV3-1/TRBV3-2
j_call: TRBJ2-7

cdr3_aa: ASSLNEGTQY
v_call: TRBV27
j_call: TRBJ2-3

cdr3_aa: ASRGTAMNTEAF
v_call: TRBV25-1
j_call: TRBJ1-1

cdr3_aa: ASSATVNSYNEQF
v_call: TRBV9
j_call: TRBJ2-1

cdr3_aa: ASSPDLSGGHEQY
v_call: TRBV5-1
j_call: TRBJ2-7

cdr3_aa: ASSLADRLVGKY
v_call: TRBV28
j_call: TRBJ2-7

cdr3_aa: ASSYGGGGSYEQY
v_call: TRBV6-5
j_call: TRBJ2-7

cdr3_aa: ATSRKRDSQNQPQH
v_call: TRBV15
j_call: TRBJ1-5

cdr3_aa: ASSRNSNEQF
v_call: TRBV2
j_call: TRBJ2-1

cdr3_aa: ASNTWAGGNYEQY
v_call: TRBV7-2
j_call: TRBJ2-7

cdr3_aa: SVDSGEQY
v_call: TRBV29-1
j_call: TRBJ2-7

cdr3_aa: ASSESRLVDQETQY
v_call: TRBV10-1
j_call: TRBJ2-5

cdr3_aa: ASSQATSAANEQF
v_call: TRBV4-1
j_call: TRBJ2-1

cdr3_aa: ASSTGTDSNQPQH
v_call: TRBV18
j_call: TRBJ1-5

cdr3_aa: ASSEGSGNNQPQH
v_call: TRBV2
j_call: TRBJ1-5

cdr3_aa: ASSGQDTYEQY
v_call: TRBV18
j_call: TRBJ2-7

cdr3_aa: ASSLGSTEAF
v_call: TRBV5-1
j_call: TRBJ1-1

cdr3_aa: AWSGGRNYNSPLH
v_call: TRBV30
j_call: TRBJ1-6

cdr3_aa: ASSLVQGGAF
v_call: TRBV11-2
j_call: TRBJ1-1

cdr3_aa: ATSDLRQGHGYT
v_call: TRBV24-1
j_call: TRBJ1-2

cdr3_aa: ASSHSGQGIQPQH
v_call: TRBV19
j_call: TRBJ1-5

cdr3_aa: ASSRSGGSYTDTQY
v_call: TRBV5-5
j_call: TRBJ2-3

cdr3_aa: ASSYSRGQPYEQY
v_call: TRBV6-5
j_call: TRBJ2-7

cdr3_aa: ASSLNPGLLDGYT
v_call: TRBV7-3
j_call: TRBJ1-2

cdr3_aa: ASSPDRSPYEQY
v_call: TRBV7-9
j_call: TRBJ2-7

cdr3_aa: AWSDYPSGGHKEKLF
v_call: TRBV30
j_call: TRBJ1-4

cdr3_aa: ASSLGATSGAYEQY
v_call: TRBV5-1
j_call: TRBJ2-7